These 21 T cell receptor beta chains originate from one sample sequenced in a study of T cell responses to AZD1222 COVID-19 vaccine. Some clones are missing from TCRdb's copy, which holds only in-frame ones; the method was immunoSEQ multiplex PCR. The sample holds 150,000 or so clones, roughly 93% seen once. This specimen was peripheral blood, taken 28 days after the second AZD1222 dose. All receptors derive from an adult who received the AZD1222 COVID-19 vaccine.

This clone was counted a single time. The chain is built from TRBV5-1 and TRBJ1-2, with D possibly TRBD1 on 6 matching bases. The CDR3 spans 14 residues. The V end lost 0 bases, the J end lost 5 bases, and 11 bases lay between the germline ends. Germline V gives CDR1 SGHRS, CDR2 YFSETQ. The CDR3 sequence: CASSLDGQSYGYTF. The CDR3 coding sequence is TGCGCCAGCAGCTTGGACGGACAGTCATATGGCTACACCTTC.

V gene TRBV6-1 combines with J gene TRBJ2-7; TRBD1 or TRBD2 may be the D gene (5 bases each). Germline CDR1 is MNHNS and CDR2 is SASEGT. V lost 2 bases, J lost 2 bases, and 10 bases lay in between. The CDR3 loop spans 14 amino acids. The CDR3 sequence is CASSERDGTYEQYF. The CDR3, as DNA: TGTGCCAGCAGTGAACGGGACGGGACCTACGAGCAGTACTTC.

The V and J genes are TRBV7-8 and TRBJ2-7; D is possibly TRBD1 (6 bases). Germline V gene lookup returns CDR1 SGHVS and CDR2 FQNEAQ. This CDR3 is 16 amino acids long. Trimming left V 5 bases short and J 1 base short, with 18 bases between. The chain's CDR3 is CASSPQGQYYSYEQYF. The CDR3 region has the DNA TGTGCCAGCAGCCCGCAGGGGCAATATTATTCCTACGAGCAGTACTTC.

The chain uses TRBV2 and TRBJ2-2, with D perhaps matching TRBD1 (5 bases). V lost 6 bases to trimming and J lost 7 bases, with 15 bases between them. Germline V CDR1 and CDR2: SNHLY, FYNNEI. The CDR3 is 14 residues long. The CDR3 region is CASSPGQAYGELFF. In nucleotides, the CDR3 is TGTGCCAGCAGCCCAGGGCAGGCCTACGGGGAGCTGTTTTTT.

CDR3 region: CASRTGASYEQYF. The CDR3 DNA reads as TGTGCCAGCCGGACAGGGGCTTCCTACGAGCAGTACTTC. The J gene is TRBJ2-7, the V gene TRBV28; TRBD1 aligns across 9 bases. Unmatched junction bases numbered 3, after V lost 8 bases and J lost 1 base. The germline V gene has CDR1 MDHEN and CDR2 SYDVKM. This CDR3 contains 13 residues.

In this sample, this clone turned up a few times. The identical CDR3 is also encoded by other nucleotide sequences in the sample. The V and J genes are TRBV7-8 and TRBJ2-1; no definite D call. The CDR3 covers 14 residues. V shed 1 base and J shed 7 bases, with 11 bases lying between them. Germline V gives CDR1 SGHVS, CDR2 FQNEAQ. The CDR3 spells CASSLGGEGNEQFF. DNA for the CDR3: TGTGCCAGCAGCTTAGGGGGTGAAGGGAATGAGCAGTTCTTC.

This chain links TRBV5-1 with TRBJ2-3; TRBD2 aligns across 8 bases. Germline V gives CDR1 SGHRS, CDR2 YFSETQ. Trimming removed 7 bases from V and 0 bases from J; junction bases left unmatched: 4. This CDR3 has 14 amino acids. The CDR3 here is CASESGGSTDTQYF. CDR3 in DNA: TGCGCCAGCGAAAGCGGGGGAAGCACAGATACGCAGTATTTT.

The rearrangement uses TRBV5-1 and TRBJ1-1, with D possibly matching TRBD1 (6 bases). V lost 6 bases to trimming and J lost 5 bases, with 14 bases between them. CDR1 and CDR2 from the germline V gene are SGHRS and YFSETQ. The CDR3 sequence is 13 residues long. CDR3 in amino acids: CASKIGGGTEAFF. CDR3 nucleotides: TGCGCCAGCAAGATCGGAGGGGGGACTGAAGCTTTCTTT.

A remark on this clone: A junction end diverges from the germline sequence, so it may reflect a read error. The chain has TRBV11-2 and TRBJ2-4, with D uncertain. Germline CDR1 SGHAT, CDR2 FQNNGV. The CDR3 runs 12 residues. CDR3 sequence (DNA): TGTGCCAGCAGCTCGAACGCCCTTCACAAGGACTTC. It yields the protein CASSSNALHKDF.

V and J are TRBV5-4 and TRBJ2-3; a possible D gene is TRBD1 (5 bases). Germline assignment: CDR1 SGHNT and CDR2 YYREEE (reference sequence). V was pared by 4 bases and J by 4 bases, with 19 bases between. The CDR3 runs 16 residues. The CDR3 DNA reads TGTGCCAGCAGCCCCGAGACAGCCCTGAACTCAGATACGCAGTATTTT. It is translated as CASSPETALNSDTQYF.

The chain combines TRBV19 with TRBJ1-3; D remains unclear. The CDR3 runs 10 residues. With 7 bases removed from V and 4 bases from J, the gap between germline ends came to 2 bases. Germline CDR1 is LNHDA and CDR2 is SQIVND (reference sequence). The CDR3 loop is CASNGNTIYF. In DNA, the CDR3 is TGTGCCAGTAACGGAAACACCATATATTTT.

The chain uses TRBV20-1 and TRBJ2-7, with TRBD1 matching 8 bases. The CDR3 has 11 residues. V was clipped by 5 bases and J by 8 bases; unmatched bases: 5. CDR1 and CDR2 from the germline V gene are DFQATT and SNEGSKA (reference sequence). CDR3 nucleotides: TGCAGTGCTCCGACAGGGGCCAAGCAGTACTTC. Encoded protein: CSAPTGAKQYF.

The genes are TRBV5-6 and TRBJ1-5; no definite D call. Germline V gene lookup returns CDR1 SGHDT and CDR2 YYEEEE. This CDR3 contains 12 residues. Trimming took off 0 bases at V and 7 bases at J, with 5 bases between the two ends. The CDR3 region is CASSLVGQPQHF. Written as DNA, the CDR3 is TGTGCCAGCAGCTTGGTCGGGCAGCCCCAGCATTTT.

This chain joins TRBV13 and TRBJ2-2; 9 bases map to TRBD2. V lost 5 bases and J lost 5; bases outside the gene matches: 18. Germline CDR1 and CDR2: PRHDT and FYEKMQ (reference sequence). This CDR3 is built from 19 residues. CDR3 loop: CASSRTLAGSKRKTGELFF. The DNA of the CDR3 is TGTGCCAGCAGCCGAACCCTAGCGGGGTCCAAGCGAAAGACCGGGGAGCTGTTTTTT.

This clone was observed a few times. The rearrangement uses TRBV3-1 (or the pseudogene TRBV3-2) and TRBJ2-1; possibly TRBD2 for D (6 bases). Germline V gives CDR1 LGHDT, CDR2 YNNKEL (reference sequence). V shed 4 bases and J shed 6 bases, with 10 bases lying between them. The CDR3 consists of 13 residues. In DNA, the CDR3 is TGTGCCAGCAGCCTCTCGACTAGCAATGAGCAGTTCTTC. Its translation is CASSLSTSNEQFF.

The CDR3: CASSSGQGETQYF. CDR3 DNA: TGTGCCAGCAGCTCGGGACAGGGAGAGACCCAGTACTTC. The chain employs TRBV7-3 and TRBJ2-5; 9 bases match TRBD1. There are 13 residues in the CDR3. The junction had 1 base not matched to a gene; V was cut back by 4 bases and J by 4 bases. Germline CDR1 reads SGHTA; CDR2 reads FQGTGA.

V is TRBV29-1 and J is TRBJ2-1; 11 bases align to TRBD1. The CDR3 has 15 amino acids. The V and J ends lost 7 bases and 9 bases, in that order; junction bases with no gene match: 14. In germline, CDR1 is SQVTM, CDR2 ANQGSEA. CDR3 DNA: TGCAGCGCCGGACAGGGGGCGAAATTTTCAGCTGAGCAGTTCTTC. Translated, it gives CSAGQGAKFSAEQFF.

This chain links TRBV7-3 with TRBJ1-1; D ambiguous. CDR3 length: 14 residues. The V and J ends lost 3 bases and 5 bases respectively, with 13 bases between them. Germline loops: CDR1 SGHTA, CDR2 FQGTGA. The CDR3 reads CASSFRGLGTEAFF. As DNA, the CDR3 is TGTGCCAGCAGCTTTCGGGGTTTGGGTACTGAAGCTTTCTTT.

The chain couples TRBV12-5 to TRBJ2-1; 8 bases are shared with TRBD2. The CDR3 is 15 residues long. Trimming removed 3 bases from V and 8 bases from J; junction bases left unmatched: 9. Germline CDR1 reads LGHNT; CDR2 reads FRNRAP. The DNA for the CDR3 is TGTGCTAGTGGTTTCCCCAGCGGGAGTTTGTATGAGCAGTTCTTC. It yields the protein CASGFPSGSLYEQFF.

The CDR3 spells CASSSTSGSYEQYF. The CDR3 DNA sequence: TGCGCCAGCAGCTCGACTAGCGGGAGCTACGAGCAGTACTTC. V is TRBV5-1 and J is TRBJ2-7, with 12 bases that match TRBD2. Germline V gene lookup returns CDR1 SGHRS and CDR2 YFSETQ. With V trimmed by 3 bases and J by 3 bases, 1 base remained unmatched. This CDR3 spans 14 amino acids.

The rearrangement uses TRBV5-1 and TRBJ1-2, with unresolved D. Deletions cut 5 bases from V and 8 bases from J, with 22 bases between. Germline V lookup: CDR1 SGHRS, CDR2 YFSETQ. The CDR3 has 15 residues. CDR3 sequence reads: CASRPTPDRFGGYTF. CDR3 bases: TGCGCCAGCAGGCCTACCCCGGACCGATTCGGGGGCTACACCTTC.